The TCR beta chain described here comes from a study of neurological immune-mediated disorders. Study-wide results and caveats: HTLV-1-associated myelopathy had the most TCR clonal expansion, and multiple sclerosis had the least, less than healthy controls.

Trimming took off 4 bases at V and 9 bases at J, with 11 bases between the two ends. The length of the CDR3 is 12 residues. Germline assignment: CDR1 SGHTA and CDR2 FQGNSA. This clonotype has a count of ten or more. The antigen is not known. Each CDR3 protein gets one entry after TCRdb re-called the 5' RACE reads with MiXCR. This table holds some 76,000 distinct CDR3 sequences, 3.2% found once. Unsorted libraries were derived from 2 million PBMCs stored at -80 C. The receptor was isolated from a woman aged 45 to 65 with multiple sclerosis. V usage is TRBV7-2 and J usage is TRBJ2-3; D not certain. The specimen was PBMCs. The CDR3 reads CASSSTLFTQYF. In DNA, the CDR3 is TGTGCCAGCAGCTCGACGTTGTTCACGCAGTATTTT.